This TCR beta chain was identified during a study of blood T cell repertoires in COVID-19. Profiled with immunoSEQ multiplex PCR; TCRdb holds only in-frame clones, not every one. The sample consists of about 17,000 clones, 80% of them appearing once. Looked up from germline, CDR1 is KGHSH and CDR2 is LQKENI. V lost 3 bases, J lost 0 bases, and 4 bases stayed unmatched. The CDR3 is made up of 16 amino acids. V usage is TRBV18 and J usage is TRBJ2-2; TRBD1 agrees at 7 bases. The receptor's source is an older man with acute or convalescent COVID-19. Sequencing used peripheral blood. The CDR3, as DNA: TGTGCCAGCTCACCGTTGGGACAGACGAACACCGGGGAGCTGTTTTTT. It encodes CASSPLGQTNTGELFF.